The clone carrying this T cell receptor (beta chain) was recorded only once. This sample was included in a study of T cell changes during pregnancy in multiple sclerosis. The assay was immunoSEQ multiplex PCR, and TCRdb's table has in-frame clones only and misses some. The sample has about 83,000 clones, about 95% seen once; the top ten hold 0.85% to 1.2%. Trimming removed 7 bases from V and 5 bases from J, with 17 bases in between. In germline, CDR1 is MDHEN, CDR2 SYDVKM. CDR3 length: 15 residues. This sample comprised peripheral blood, obtained in the second trimester of pregnancy. This chain joins TRBV28 and TRBJ1-4; a weak D match, TRBD1 (6 bases). The source is a female donor with multiple sclerosis, enrolled in a pregnancy study. The CDR3 is CASKLGGAQNEKLFF. The CDR3 bases are TGTGCCAGCAAGCTGGGGGGGGCGCAGAATGAAAAACTGTTTTTT.